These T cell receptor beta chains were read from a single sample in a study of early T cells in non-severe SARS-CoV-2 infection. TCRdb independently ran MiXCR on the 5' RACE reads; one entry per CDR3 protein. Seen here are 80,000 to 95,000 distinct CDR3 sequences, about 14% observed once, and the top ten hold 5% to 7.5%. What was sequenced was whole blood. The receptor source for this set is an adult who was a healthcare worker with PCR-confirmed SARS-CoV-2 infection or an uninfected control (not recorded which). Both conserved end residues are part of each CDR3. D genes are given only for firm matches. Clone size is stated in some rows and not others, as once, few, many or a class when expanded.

cdr3_aa: CASTPWGASLYGYTF; cdr3_nt: TGTGCCAGCACCCCGTGGGGGGCCTCCTTATATGGCTACACCTTC; clone_size: few; d_call: NA; j_call: TRBJ1-2; v_call: TRBV28; cdr3_length: 15
cdr3_aa: CASSSMSLAGGLVNYNEQFF; cdr3_nt: TGTGCCAGCAGCTCAATGAGTCTAGCGGGGGGCCTGGTAAATTACAATGAGCAGTTCTTC; clone_size: many; d_call: TRBD2; j_call: TRBJ2-1; v_call: TRBV11-3; cdr3_length: 20
cdr3_aa: CASSLEGNEQFF; cdr3_nt: TGTGCCAGCAGCTTAGAAGGCAATGAGCAGTTCTTC; clone_size: many; d_call: NA; j_call: TRBJ2-1; v_call: TRBV11-3; cdr3_length: 12
cdr3_aa: CASTPGDSKNTEAFF; cdr3_nt: TGTGCCAGCACCCCGGGGGACAGTAAGAACACTGAAGCTTTCTTT; clone_size: NA; d_call: TRBD1; j_call: TRBJ1-1; v_call: TRBV28; cdr3_length: 15
cdr3_aa: CASSPRDNLAQWYGYTF; cdr3_nt: TGCGCCAGCAGCCCCCGGGACAATTTGGCCCAGTGGTATGGCTACACCTTC; clone_size: many; d_call: NA; j_call: TRBJ1-2; v_call: TRBV4-1; cdr3_length: 17
cdr3_aa: CASSQAALGGQPQHF; cdr3_nt: TGTGCCAGCAGCCAAGCAGCTTTAGGGGGACAGCCCCAGCATTTT; clone_size: NA; d_call: NA; j_call: TRBJ1-5; v_call: TRBV7-2; cdr3_length: 15
cdr3_aa: CASSLGQGGFSGYTF; cdr3_nt: TGTGCCAGCAGCTTGGGACAGGGCGGATTCTCTGGCTACACCTTC; clone_size: many; d_call: TRBD1; j_call: TRBJ1-2; v_call: TRBV5-6; cdr3_length: 15
cdr3_aa: CASSQAPPPAEELFF; cdr3_nt: TGCGCCAGCAGCCAAGCGCCCCCGCCCGCGGAGGAGCTGTTTTTT; clone_size: NA; d_call: NA; j_call: TRBJ2-2; v_call: TRBV4-3; cdr3_length: 15
cdr3_aa: CASRAGTGSYEQYF; cdr3_nt: TGTGCCAGCAGGGCCGGGACAGGGAGCTACGAGCAGTACTTC; clone_size: many; d_call: TRBD1; j_call: TRBJ2-7; v_call: TRBV28; cdr3_length: 14
cdr3_aa: CASSPPNYEQYF; cdr3_nt: TGTGCCAGCTCACCACCGAACTACGAGCAGTACTTC; clone_size: few; d_call: NA; j_call: TRBJ2-7; v_call: TRBV18; cdr3_length: 12
cdr3_aa: CASSGGTGGNEQFF; cdr3_nt: TGTGCCAGCAGCGGGGGGACAGGGGGCAATGAGCAGTTCTTC; clone_size: NA; d_call: TRBD1; j_call: TRBJ2-1; v_call: TRBV5-4; cdr3_length: 14
cdr3_aa: CACALGVPYSPLHF; cdr3_nt: TGTGCCTGCGCCTTGGGGGTCCCGTATTCACCCCTCCACTTT; clone_size: many; d_call: NA; j_call: TRBJ1-6; v_call: TRBV30; cdr3_length: 14
cdr3_aa: CASSPPDTGTEAFF; cdr3_nt: TGTGCCAGCTCACCACCTGATACAGGCACTGAAGCTTTCTTT; clone_size: NA; d_call: NA; j_call: TRBJ1-1; v_call: TRBV18; cdr3_length: 14
cdr3_aa: CASSKASSSGGDTQYF; cdr3_nt: TGTGCCAGTAGTAAGGCCTCCTCTAGCGGGGGTGATACGCAGTATTTT; clone_size: few; d_call: TRBD2; j_call: TRBJ2-3; v_call: TRBV19; cdr3_length: 16
cdr3_aa: CASSQQWGYTF; cdr3_nt: TGTGCCAGCAGCCAGCAATGGGGCTACACCTTC; clone_size: few; d_call: NA; j_call: TRBJ1-2; v_call: TRBV7-2; cdr3_length: 11
cdr3_aa: CASKQSKTQYF; cdr3_nt: TGTGCCAGCAAGCAGTCAAAGACCCAGTACTTC; clone_size: many; d_call: NA; j_call: TRBJ2-5; v_call: TRBV11-2; cdr3_length: 11
cdr3_aa: CASSLRRPLNTGELFF; cdr3_nt: TGTGCCAGCAGCTTAAGACGGCCCCTGAACACCGGGGAGCTGTTTTTT; clone_size: many; d_call: NA; j_call: TRBJ2-2; v_call: TRBV11-2; cdr3_length: 16
cdr3_aa: CASSLVQPNEKLFF; cdr3_nt: TGTGCCAGCAGCTTAGTGCAGCCCAATGAAAAACTGTTTTTT; clone_size: NA; d_call: NA; j_call: TRBJ1-4; v_call: TRBV7-9; cdr3_length: 14
cdr3_aa: CASSQVRDRFDNEQFF; cdr3_nt: TGTGCCAGCAGCCAAGTCCGGGACAGGTTCGACAATGAGCAGTTCTTC; clone_size: few; d_call: TRBD1; j_call: TRBJ2-1; v_call: TRBV14; cdr3_length: 16
cdr3_aa: CASSRRGDWQYF; cdr3_nt: TGTGCCAGCTCCCGCCGGGGGGATTGGCAGTACTTC; clone_size: NA; d_call: TRBD2; j_call: TRBJ2-7; v_call: TRBV18; cdr3_length: 12
cdr3_aa: CASSQDGLERDTQYF; cdr3_nt: TGCGCCAGCAGCCAAGACGGACTAGAGAGAGATACGCAGTATTTT; clone_size: few; d_call: TRBD2; j_call: TRBJ2-3; v_call: TRBV4-1; cdr3_length: 15
cdr3_aa: CASSQNLQGAKTGELFF; cdr3_nt: TGTGCCAGCAGCCAGAACTTACAGGGGGCGAAGACCGGGGAGCTGTTTTTT; clone_size: NA; d_call: TRBD1; j_call: TRBJ2-2; v_call: TRBV14; cdr3_length: 17
cdr3_aa: CASSLRPGQNIRNTEAFF; cdr3_nt: TGTGCCAGCAGTTTACGGCCGGGACAGAACATCAGGAACACTGAAGCTTTCTTT; clone_size: NA; d_call: TRBD1; j_call: TRBJ1-1; v_call: TRBV6-6; cdr3_length: 18
cdr3_aa: CATNKGPGAYEQYF; cdr3_nt: TGTGCCACCAACAAGGGGCCTGGAGCGTACGAGCAGTACTTC; clone_size: NA; d_call: NA; j_call: TRBJ2-7; v_call: TRBV6-1; cdr3_length: 14
cdr3_aa: CASSSEGFTEAFF; cdr3_nt: TGTGCCAGCAGCTCCGAGGGTTTCACTGAAGCTTTCTTT; clone_size: NA; d_call: NA; j_call: TRBJ1-1; v_call: TRBV7-9; cdr3_length: 13
cdr3_aa: CASSLPGPNEKLFF; cdr3_nt: TGTGCCAGCAGTCTCCCGGGACCAAATGAAAAACTGTTTTTT; clone_size: many; d_call: NA; j_call: TRBJ1-4; v_call: TRBV7-9; cdr3_length: 14
cdr3_aa: CASSRRPDTEAFF; cdr3_nt: TGTGCCAGCAGCCGCCGACCGGACACTGAAGCTTTCTTT; clone_size: many; d_call: NA; j_call: TRBJ1-1; v_call: TRBV7-2; cdr3_length: 13
cdr3_aa: CASSESGAGGGEKLFF; cdr3_nt: TGCGCCAGCAGTGAGTCTGGAGCAGGAGGAGGTGAAAAACTGTTTTTT; clone_size: many; d_call: NA; j_call: TRBJ1-4; v_call: TRBV10-1; cdr3_length: 16
cdr3_aa: CSAREQNNEKLFF; cdr3_nt: TGCAGTGCTAGAGAACAGAACAATGAAAAACTGTTTTTT; clone_size: many; d_call: NA; j_call: TRBJ1-4; v_call: TRBV20-1; cdr3_length: 13